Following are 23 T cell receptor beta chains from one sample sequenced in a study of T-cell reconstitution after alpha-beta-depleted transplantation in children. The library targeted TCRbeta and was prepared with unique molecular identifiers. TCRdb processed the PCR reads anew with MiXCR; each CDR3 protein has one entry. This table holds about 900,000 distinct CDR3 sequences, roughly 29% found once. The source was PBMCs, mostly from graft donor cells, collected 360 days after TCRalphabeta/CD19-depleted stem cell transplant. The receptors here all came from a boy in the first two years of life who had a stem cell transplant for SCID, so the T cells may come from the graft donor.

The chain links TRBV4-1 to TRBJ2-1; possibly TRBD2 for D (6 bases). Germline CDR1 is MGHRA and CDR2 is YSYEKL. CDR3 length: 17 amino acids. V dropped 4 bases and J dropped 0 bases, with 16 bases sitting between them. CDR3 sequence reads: CASSPVGRGTSYNEQFF. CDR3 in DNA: TGCGCCAGCAGCCCCGTTGGCCGGGGGACCTCCTACAATGAGCAGTTCTTC.

The CDR3 region is CASSLGIHTGELFF. The DNA for the CDR3 is TGCGCCAGCAGCTTGGGGATTCACACCGGGGAGCTGTTTTTT. The chain is built from TRBV5-1 and TRBJ2-2; D gene uncertain. Germline CDR1 SGHRS, CDR2 YFSETQ. With 0 bases removed from V and 3 bases from J, the gap between germline ends came to 6 bases. This CDR3 is built from 14 residues.

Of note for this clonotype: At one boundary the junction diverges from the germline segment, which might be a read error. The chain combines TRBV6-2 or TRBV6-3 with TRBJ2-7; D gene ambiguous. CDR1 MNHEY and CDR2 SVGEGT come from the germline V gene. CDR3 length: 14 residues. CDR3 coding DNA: TGTGCCAGCACTTACGGGCAGCTTTCCCACGAGCAGTACTTC. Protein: CASTYGQLSHEQYF.

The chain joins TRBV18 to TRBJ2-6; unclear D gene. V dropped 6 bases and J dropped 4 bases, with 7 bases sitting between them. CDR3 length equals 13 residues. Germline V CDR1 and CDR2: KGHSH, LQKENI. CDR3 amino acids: CASSPWGANVLTF. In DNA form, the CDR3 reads TGTGCCAGCTCGCCATGGGGGGCCAACGTCCTGACTTTC.

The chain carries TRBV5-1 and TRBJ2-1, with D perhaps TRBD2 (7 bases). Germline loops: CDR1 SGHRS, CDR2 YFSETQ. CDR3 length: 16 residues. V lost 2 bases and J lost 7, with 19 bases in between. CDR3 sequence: CASSLKGGAVGNEQFF. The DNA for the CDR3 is TGCGCCAGCAGCTTAAAAGGGGGGGCTGTTGGTAATGAGCAGTTCTTC. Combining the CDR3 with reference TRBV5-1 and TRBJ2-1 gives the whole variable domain KAGVTQTPRYLIKTRGQQVTLSCSPISGHRSVSWYQQTPGQGLQFLFEYFSETQRNKGNFPGRFSGRQFSNSRSEMNVSTLELGDSALYLCASSLKGGAVGNEQFFGPGTRLTVL.

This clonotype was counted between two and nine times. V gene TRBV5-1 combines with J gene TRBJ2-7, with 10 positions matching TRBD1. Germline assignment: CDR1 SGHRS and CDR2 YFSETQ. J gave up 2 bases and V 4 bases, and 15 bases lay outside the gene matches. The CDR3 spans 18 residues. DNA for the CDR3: TGCGCCAGCAGCGGAACCGGGACAGGGGCGAATCGACCCTACGAGCAGTACTTC. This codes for CASSGTGTGANRPYEQYF.

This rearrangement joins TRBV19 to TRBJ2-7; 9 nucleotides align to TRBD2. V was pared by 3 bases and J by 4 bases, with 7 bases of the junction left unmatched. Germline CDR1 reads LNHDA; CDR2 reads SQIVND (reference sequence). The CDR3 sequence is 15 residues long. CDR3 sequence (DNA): TGTGCCAGTAGTATCGGGACTAGCAGGACTTACGAGCAGTACTTC. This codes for CASSIGTSRTYEQYF. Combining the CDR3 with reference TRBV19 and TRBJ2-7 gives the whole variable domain DGGITQSPKYLFRKEGQNVTLSCEQNLNHDAMYWYRQDPGQGLRLIYYSQIVNDFQKGDIAEGYSVSREKKESFPLTVTSAQKNPTAFYLCASSIGTSRTYEQYFGPGTRLTVT.

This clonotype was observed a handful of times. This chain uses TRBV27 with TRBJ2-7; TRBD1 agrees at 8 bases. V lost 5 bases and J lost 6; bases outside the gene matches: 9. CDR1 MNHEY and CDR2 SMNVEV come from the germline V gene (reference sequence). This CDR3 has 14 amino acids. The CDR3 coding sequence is TGTGCCAGCAGTGCCCCACAGGGGGTACGCGAGCAGTACTTC. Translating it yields CASSAPQGVREQYF.

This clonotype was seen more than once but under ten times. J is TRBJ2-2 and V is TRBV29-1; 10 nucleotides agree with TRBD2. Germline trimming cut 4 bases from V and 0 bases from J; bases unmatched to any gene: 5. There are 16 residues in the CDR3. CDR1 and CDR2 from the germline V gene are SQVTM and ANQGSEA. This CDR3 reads CSVVLAGAPNTGELFF. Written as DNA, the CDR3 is TGCAGCGTTGTGCTAGCGGGGGCCCCGAACACCGGGGAGCTGTTTTTT.

CDR3 residues: CASSAWDGYTQYF. The CDR3 bases are TGCGCCAGCAGCGCTTGGGACGGATATACGCAGTATTTT. The J gene is TRBJ2-3, the V gene TRBV5-1, with D perhaps given as TRBD1 or TRBD2 (5 bases each). Per germline, CDR1 SGHRS and CDR2 YFSETQ. Trimming took off 4 bases at V and 7 bases at J, with 13 bases between the two ends. This CDR3 contains 13 residues.

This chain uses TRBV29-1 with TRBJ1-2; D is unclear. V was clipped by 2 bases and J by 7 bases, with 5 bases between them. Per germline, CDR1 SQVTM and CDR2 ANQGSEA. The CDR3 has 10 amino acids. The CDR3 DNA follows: TGCAGCGTTGAACAAGCTGGCTACACCTTC. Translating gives CSVEQAGYTF.

Here the CDR3 reads CSVIPGFTYEQYF. The CDR3 region has the DNA TGCAGCGTCATCCCGGGCTTTACCTACGAGCAGTACTTC. V usage is TRBV29-1 and J usage is TRBJ2-7, with unresolved D. Trimming removed 6 bases from V and 2 bases from J, with 14 bases in between. The CDR3 has 13 residues. CDR1 and CDR2 from the germline V gene are SQVTM and ANQGSEA.

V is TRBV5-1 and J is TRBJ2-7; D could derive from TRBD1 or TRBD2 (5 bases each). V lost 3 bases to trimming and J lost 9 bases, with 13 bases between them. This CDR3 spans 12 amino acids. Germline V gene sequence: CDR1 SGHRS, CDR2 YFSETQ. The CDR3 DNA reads TGCGCCAGCAGCTCGACCTGGGGACCGCAGTACTTC. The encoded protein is CASSSTWGPQYF. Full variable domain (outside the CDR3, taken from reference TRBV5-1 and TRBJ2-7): KAGVTQTPRYLIKTRGQQVTLSCSPISGHRSVSWYQQTPGQGLQFLFEYFSETQRNKGNFPGRFSGRQFSNSRSEMNVSTLELGDSALYLCASSSTWGPQYFGPGTRLTVT.

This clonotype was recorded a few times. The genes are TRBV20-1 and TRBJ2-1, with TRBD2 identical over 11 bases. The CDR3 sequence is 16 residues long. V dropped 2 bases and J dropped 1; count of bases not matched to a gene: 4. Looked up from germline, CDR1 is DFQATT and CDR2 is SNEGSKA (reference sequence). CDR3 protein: CSARPLAGGSYNEQFF. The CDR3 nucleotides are TGCAGTGCTAGACCGCTAGCGGGGGGTTCCTACAATGAGCAGTTCTTC.

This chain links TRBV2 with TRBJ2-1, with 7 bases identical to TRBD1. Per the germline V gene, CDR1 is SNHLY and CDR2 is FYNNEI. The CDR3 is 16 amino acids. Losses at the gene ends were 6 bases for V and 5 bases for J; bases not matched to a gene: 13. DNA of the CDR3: TGTGCCAGCAGCCCCCGAGGAAGGGGGCTGGACAATGAGCAGTTCTTC. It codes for CASSPRGRGLDNEQFF.

CDR3 sequence (DNA): TGTGCCAGCAGCCCCCCCTACGGCGAGCAGTTCTTC. Encoded protein: CASSPPYGEQFF. The V and J genes are TRBV13 and TRBJ2-1; D gene unclear. Trimming cost V 5 bases and J 10 bases, with 12 bases left between them. The V gene's germline CDR1 is PRHDT and CDR2 FYEKMQ (reference sequence). There are 12 residues in the CDR3.

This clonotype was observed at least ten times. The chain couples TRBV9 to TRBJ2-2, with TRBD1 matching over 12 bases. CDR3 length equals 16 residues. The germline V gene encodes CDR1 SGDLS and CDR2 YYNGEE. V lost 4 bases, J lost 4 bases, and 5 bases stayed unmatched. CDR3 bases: TGTGCCAGCAGCAAGGGACAGGGGGCTATCACCGGGGAGCTGTTTTTT. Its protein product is CASSKGQGAITGELFF. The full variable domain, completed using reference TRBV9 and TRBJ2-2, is DSGVTQTPKHLITATGQRVTLRCSPRSGDLSVYWYQQSLDQGLQFLIQYYNGEERAKGNILERFSAQQFPDLHSELNLSSLELGDSALYFCASSKGQGAITGELFFGEGSRLTVL.

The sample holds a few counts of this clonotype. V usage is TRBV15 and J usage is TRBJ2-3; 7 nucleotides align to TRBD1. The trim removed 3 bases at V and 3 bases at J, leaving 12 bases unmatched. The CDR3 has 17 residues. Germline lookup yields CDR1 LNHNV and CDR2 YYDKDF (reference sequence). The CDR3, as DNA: TGTGCCACCAGCAGGGACAGGACCCAAGCGAGGACAGATACGCAGTATTTT. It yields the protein CATSRDRTQARTDTQYF.

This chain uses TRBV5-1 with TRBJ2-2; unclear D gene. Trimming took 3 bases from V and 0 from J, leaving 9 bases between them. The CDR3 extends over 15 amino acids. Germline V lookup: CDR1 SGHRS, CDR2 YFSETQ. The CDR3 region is CASSWEQSNTGELFF. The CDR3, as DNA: TGCGCCAGCAGCTGGGAACAGTCGAACACCGGGGAGCTGTTTTTT.

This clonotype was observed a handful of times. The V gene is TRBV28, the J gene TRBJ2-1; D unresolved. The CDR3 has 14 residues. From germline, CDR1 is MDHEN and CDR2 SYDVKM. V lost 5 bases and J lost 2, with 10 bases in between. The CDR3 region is CASSHKVAYNEQFF. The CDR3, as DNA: TGTGCCAGCAGTCACAAGGTCGCCTACAATGAGCAGTTCTTC.

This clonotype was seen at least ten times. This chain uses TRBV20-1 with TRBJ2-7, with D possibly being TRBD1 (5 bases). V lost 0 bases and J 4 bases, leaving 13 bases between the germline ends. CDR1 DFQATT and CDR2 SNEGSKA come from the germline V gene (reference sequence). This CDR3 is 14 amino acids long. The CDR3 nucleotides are TGCAGTGCTAGAGAAGGGGCCCGATCTTACGAGCAGTACTTC. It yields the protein CSAREGARSYEQYF.

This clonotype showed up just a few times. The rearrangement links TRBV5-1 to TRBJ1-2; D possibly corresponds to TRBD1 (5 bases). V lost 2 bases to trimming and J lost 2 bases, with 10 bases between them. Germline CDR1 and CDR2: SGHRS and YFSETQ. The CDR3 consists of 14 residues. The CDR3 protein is CASSFEGPNYGYTF. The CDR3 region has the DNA TGCGCCAGCAGCTTCGAGGGGCCCAACTATGGCTACACCTTC.

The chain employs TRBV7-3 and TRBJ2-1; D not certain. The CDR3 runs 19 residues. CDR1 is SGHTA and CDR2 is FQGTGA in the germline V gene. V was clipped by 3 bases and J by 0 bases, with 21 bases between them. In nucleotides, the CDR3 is TGTGCCAGCAGCTTTAATCTCGGGCCCGCAAAAAGCTCCTACAATGAGCAGTTCTTC. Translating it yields CASSFNLGPAKSSYNEQFF.